Below are 7 T cell receptor beta chains sequenced from a single sample in a study of T cell responses to AZD1222 COVID-19 vaccine. The table came from immunoSEQ multiplex PCR; TCRdb's copy has only in-frame clones and leaves some out. Of 150,000 or so clones listed, about 89% are singletons. The sample consisted of peripheral blood, taken on day 0 of AZD1222 vaccination. Every receptor here comes from an adult in good health.

V is TRBV5-8 and J is TRBJ1-2; perhaps TRBD1 as D (5 bases). The germline V and J ends were trimmed by 4 bases and 4 bases, with 20 bases remaining between them. Germline V gene sequence: CDR1 SGHTS, CDR2 YDEGEE. The length of the CDR3 is 16 residues. The CDR3 region has the DNA TGTGCCAGCAGCACCCTTGGACACCGGGACGGCTATGGCTACACCTTC. This encodes CASSTLGHRDGYGYTF.

This clone appeared once. The chain carries TRBV11-3 and TRBJ2-5, with D possibly matching TRBD2 (6 bases). The CDR3 has 15 residues. In germline, CDR1 is SGHNT, CDR2 YENEEA. V lost 2 bases to trimming and J lost 4 bases, with 14 bases between them. The CDR3 DNA reads as TGTGCCAGCAGCTTACGCCTGGGGGGAGGAGAGACCCAGTACTTC. Translation: CASSLRLGGGETQYF.

The V gene is TRBV9, the J gene TRBJ1-3; D possibly corresponds to TRBD1 (6 bases). Germline assignment: CDR1 SGDLS and CDR2 YYNGEE. Trimming removed 0 bases at V and 8 bases at J, with 18 bases between. The CDR3 runs 16 residues. This chain's CDR3 is CASSVATGGSADTIYF. The CDR3 DNA is TGTGCCAGCAGCGTAGCGACCGGGGGCTCGGCGGACACCATATATTTT.

V and J are TRBV4-3 and TRBJ1-2; 7 nucleotides agree with TRBD1. From germline, CDR1 is LGHNA and CDR2 YSLEER. V was clipped by 7 bases and J by 8 bases; unmatched bases: 16. The CDR3 is 15 amino acids. The CDR3 protein is CASKFSDRPRQGYTF. For the CDR3, the DNA is TGCGCCAGCAAGTTCTCGGACAGGCCCAGGCAGGGCTACACCTTC.

This chain connects TRBV19 to TRBJ1-4, with 7 bases fitting TRBD1. The V and J ends lost 4 bases and 10 bases, in that order; junction bases with no gene match: 6. CDR1 is LNHDA and CDR2 is SQIVND in the germline V gene (reference sequence). The CDR3 is 13 amino acids. The CDR3 bases are TGTGCCAGTAGTAGCGACAGGGCCGGAAAACTGTTTTTT. It yields the protein CASSSDRAGKLFF.

The chain couples TRBV11-3 to TRBJ1-1, with 8 bases aligning to TRBD1. V lost 1 base and J lost 2; bases outside the gene matches: 3. This CDR3 spans 15 amino acids. Germline V gives CDR1 SGHNT, CDR2 YENEEA. Here the CDR3 reads CASSLADRGNTEAFF. DNA for the CDR3: TGTGCCAGCAGCTTAGCAGACAGGGGTAACACTGAAGCTTTCTTT.

The V gene is TRBV7-2, the J gene TRBJ1-1, with a weak D call TRBD1 (5 bases). Trimming pared 5 bases from V and 8 bases from J, leaving 15 bases between. Germline CDR1 SGHTA, CDR2 FQGNSA. This CDR3 is 13 amino acids long. Here the CDR3 DNA reads TGTGCCAGCAGCCCCCTGTCCCGGGACGAAGCTTTCTTT. It specifies CASSPLSRDEAFF.